This TCR beta chain was profiled in a study of beta chain features in type 1 diabetes. Every donor provided one heparinised blood draw, which averaged about 110 mL. Researchers reported sorting CD4+ naive, central memory, regulatory and stem cell-like memory cells via CD45RO/CCR7/CD25/CD127/CD95/CD27. CDR1 and CDR2 (germline): SGHNT, YYREEE (reference sequence). V was trimmed by 4 bases and J by 0 bases, leaving 14 bases between them. The CDR3 has 15 amino acids. Sequenced material consisted of expressed TCRB transcripts (all of the isolated RNA was reverse transcribed). Read counts averaged around 4 million for samples of naive, central memory and regulatory T cells. Clones were sequenced by immunoSEQ multiplex PCR, and TCRdb holds only the in-frame ones, with some missing. The sample gives hundreds of thousands of clones, 15% to 20% of which show up once; around 0.02% is in the top ten.

Sequenced input: naive CD4+ T cells from blood. The receptor was isolated from a woman aged 18-29 years in good health. The J gene is TRBJ2-7, the V gene TRBV5-4, with D perhaps being TRBD1 or TRBD2 (5 bases each). The CDR3 DNA reads TGTGCCAGCAGCCTAGGACAAGCGGTCTCCTACGAGCAGTACTTC. This translates into CASSLGQAVSYEQYF.